This paragraph reports one T cell receptor (beta chain). Time point defined: pretreatment peripheral blood. Patients suffered from locally advanced or metastatic urothelial carcinoma. The sample is drawn from a study of PD-L1 blockade in urothelial cancer. In the study overall: Dosed intravenously at 1,200 mg every 3 weeks, atezolizumab was initiated by patients at some point between 2012 and 2014. Male sex and bladder-origin urothelial cancer were recorded for about 85% of the roughly 29 patients. The study recovered a median of 141,255 T cells per blood sample.

Sequencing was performed with immunoSEQ multiplex PCR; in TCRdb, only in-frame clones are kept and a portion is missing. The sample records 130,000 or so clones, 65% to 85% being singletons. This clonotype was sampled from a man over 45 with urothelial cancer. The sample consisted of PBMCs, taken around atezolizumab (anti-PD-L1) treatment.

The CDR3 nucleotides are TGCGCCAGCAGCTCGACACCTACCCCTAGCACAGATACGCAGTATTTT. Translating it yields CASSSTPTPSTDTQYF. This chain uses TRBV5-1 with TRBJ2-3; D call uncertain. The germline V gene has CDR1 SGHRS and CDR2 YFSETQ. This CDR3 spans 16 amino acids. V was trimmed by 3 bases and J by 0 bases, leaving 14 bases between them.